This T cell receptor beta chain was profiled in a study of T cells in localized non-small cell lung cancer. Study-level results: Among blood samples, higher T cell density accompanied longer overall survival. Among the top 100 tumor clones, a median around 62 appeared in adjacent lung. Of the tissues analyzed, uninvolved adjacent lung showed maximal T cell clonality, greater than tumor.

Trimming took off 4 bases at V and 1 base at J, with 12 bases between the two ends. This CDR3 spans 15 amino acids. The germline gives CDR1 SGHRS, CDR2 YFSETQ. TCRdb's table, derived via immunoSEQ multiplex PCR, lists solely in-frame clones and lacks some. The sample consists of about 41,000 clones, about 85% of them appearing once. Remarks on this clone: Its specificity is not known.

Sequencing was performed on peripheral blood, taken before any cancer treatment. V gene TRBV5-1 combines with J gene TRBJ2-4, with D possibly called TRBD1 or TRBD2 (5 bases each). The TCR sequence derives from a woman aged 18 to 55 with stage III lung adenocarcinoma. The CDR3: CASSQGTGAKNIQYF. The CDR3 coding sequence is TGCGCCAGCAGCCAAGGGACGGGCGCCAAAAACATTCAGTACTTC.